This T cell receptor (beta chain) was retrieved from a study of blood T cell repertoires in COVID-19. The CDR3 contains 15 residues. The trim removed 1 base at V and 1 base at J, leaving 1 base unmatched. Germline CDR1 reads SGHTA; CDR2 reads FQGNSA. Per the original data handling: How many nucleated cells were present was estimated from reference gene primer amplification. Profiling relied on immunoSEQ multiplex PCR, and the TCRdb table lists in-frame clones only, not all of them. That table is the source of V, J and clone size, and D and trimming were worked out from the DNA. Here the sample spans hundreds of thousands of clones, around 89% being singletons.

This TCR was sampled from a young woman with acute or convalescent COVID-19. Sequenced material: peripheral blood. V gene TRBV7-2 combines with J gene TRBJ1-5; TRBD1 aligns across 7 bases. For the CDR3, the DNA is TGTGCCAGCAGCTTAGAGGGACAGAGCAATCAGCCCCAGCATTTT. Translation: CASSLEGQSNQPQHF.